Below, 8 T cell receptor beta chains from the same sample are listed, as sequenced in a study of breast tumors, draining lymph nodes, adjacent tissues. Samples came from axillary lymph nodes draining the breast cancer. Using its own MiXCR run on the multiplex PCR reads, TCRdb lists one record per CDR3 protein. This table holds some 130,000 distinct CDR3 sequences, more than 20% found once. The sample was axillary lymph node tissue. These receptors were taken from a female donor with breast cancer. Some clones in this sample may be carry-over from other donors' samples.

Points on this clonotype: It may be a read error: a sequence one base away is much more abundant. The rearrangement joins TRBV9 to TRBJ2-5, with a possible D match to TRBD2 (6 bases). The CDR3 contains 12 residues. Germline V gene sequence: CDR1 SGDLS, CDR2 YYNGEE. V was clipped by 6 bases and J by 7 bases, with 13 bases between them. CDR3 DNA sequence: TGTGCCAGCAATCTGGTCGGGGGGACCCAGTACTTC. Amino acid sequence: CASNLVGGTQYF.

This clonotype came up many times. The chain employs TRBV5-1 and TRBJ2-3; 7 bases are shared with TRBD1. The trim removed 4 bases at V and 3 bases at J, leaving 2 bases unmatched. Per the germline V gene, CDR1 is SGHRS and CDR2 is YFSETQ. The CDR3 is 13 amino acids. The CDR3 nucleotides read TGCGCCAGCAGCACGGGACAGACAGATACGCAGTATTTT. Protein: CASSTGQTDTQYF.

This clonotype has a count of ten or more. The genes are TRBV20-1 and TRBJ2-7, with 10 nucleotides matching TRBD1. The CDR3 covers 12 residues. J gave up 5 bases and V 5 bases, and 3 bases lay outside the gene matches. CDR1 is DFQATT, CDR2 SNEGSKA, per germline (reference sequence). CDR3: CSAGQGGNEQYF. The CDR3 coding sequence is TGCAGTGCTGGACAGGGGGGGAACGAGCAGTACTTC.

This chain joins TRBV11-2 and TRBJ2-5, with 10 bases matching TRBD2. The trim removed 3 bases at V and 7 bases at J, leaving 8 bases unmatched. The CDR3 extends over 15 amino acids. The germline V gene encodes CDR1 SGHAT and CDR2 FQNNGV. The CDR3 reads CASSFTSGEAGTQYF. CDR3 coding DNA: TGTGCCAGCAGCTTCACTAGCGGGGAGGCGGGGACCCAGTACTTC.

This clonotype was detected many times. The genes are TRBV20-1 and TRBJ2-3, with 9 bases matching TRBD2. The trim removed 4 bases at V and 0 bases at J, leaving 5 bases unmatched. The CDR3 covers 15 residues. CDR1 and CDR2 from the germline V gene are DFQATT and SNEGSKA (reference sequence). The DNA for the CDR3 is TGCAGTGCTACAGGACTAGCGCTTAGCACAGATACGCAGTATTTT. Its protein is CSATGLALSTDTQYF.

The chain carries TRBV27 and TRBJ2-1, with D unresolved. This CDR3 has 15 residues. The germline V gene encodes CDR1 MNHEY and CDR2 SMNVEV (reference sequence). V gave up 6 bases and J gave up 0 bases, with 12 bases separating them. CDR3 nucleotides: TGTGCCAGCAGGAGAATGCCCAGCTCCTACAATGAGCAGTTCTTC. Translating gives CASRRMPSSYNEQFF.

Ten or more counts support this clonotype. The V and J genes are TRBV20-1 and TRBJ2-1; D uncertain. This CDR3 is built from 14 residues. Germline CDR1 reads DFQATT; CDR2 reads SNEGSKA (reference sequence). V shed 3 bases and J shed 4 bases, with 13 bases lying between them. Here the CDR3 reads CSARGAVWYNEQFF. CDR3 DNA sequence: TGCAGTGCTAGGGGCGCGGTATGGTACAATGAGCAGTTCTTC.

A note on this clonotype: Germline is not matched at one junction end, which may reflect a read error. This chain links TRBV6-7 with TRBJ2-1, with 11 bases lining up with TRBD2. TRBV6-7 is flagged as an ORF with uncertain function. The CDR3 is 16 amino acids. CDR3 sequence: CASSDTSGSSYNEQLF. CDR3 in DNA: TGTGCCAGCAGCGATACTAGCGGGAGCTCCTACAATGAGCAGCTCTTC.